Below are 8 T cell receptor beta chains sequenced from a single sample in a study of OX40 agonist ivuxolimab in advanced cancers. TCRdb's copy holds only in-frame clones and misses some; the assay was immunoSEQ multiplex PCR. In the table there are 90,000 or so clones, 80% to 90% of which are singletons. This sample comprised CD4+ or CD8+ T cells sorted from blood, obtained in a trial of the OX40 agonist ivuxolimab. The receptors were gathered from an adult with an advanced solid tumor such as melanoma, head and neck, liver or kidney cancer.

In DNA, the CDR3 is TGTGCCAGCAGCTTAATACGGAACACTGAAGCTTTCTTT. This gives the protein CASSLIRNTEAFF. The chain couples TRBV7-2 to TRBJ1-1; D is unresolved. Trimming removed 2 bases at V and 1 base at J, with 5 bases between. The V gene's germline CDR1 is SGHTA and CDR2 FQGNSA. The CDR3 runs 13 residues.

The chain has TRBV11-2 and TRBJ2-7, with 9 bases fitting TRBD1. Germline CDR1 and CDR2: SGHAT and FQNNGV. V lost 2 bases and J lost 3; bases outside the gene matches: 8. This CDR3 is built from 16 residues. In nucleotides, the CDR3 is TGTGCCAGCAGCTTAAAGGCCGGGACAGGGTTCTACGAGCAGTACTTC. Protein sequence: CASSLKAGTGFYEQYF.

V usage is TRBV6-1 and J usage is TRBJ2-5, with D perhaps TRBD1 or TRBD2 (5 bases each). The CDR3 consists of 13 residues. V gave up 2 bases and J gave up 3 bases, with 7 bases separating them. Looked up from germline, CDR1 is MNHNS and CDR2 is SASEGT. In DNA form, the CDR3 reads TGTGCCAGCAGTGAAATGGGGGAAGAGACCCAGTACTTC. Its protein is CASSEMGEETQYF.

J is TRBJ2-1 and V is TRBV9, with D possibly called TRBD1 or TRBD2 (6 bases each). The CDR3 spans 18 residues. The V gene's germline CDR1 is SGDLS and CDR2 YYNGEE. The V and J ends lost 0 bases and 4 bases respectively, with 20 bases between them. This CDR3 reads CASSVGGPLASDYNEQFF. As DNA, the CDR3 is TGTGCCAGCAGCGTAGGGGGGCCCCTAGCGAGTGATTACAATGAGCAGTTCTTC. Variable domain in full (rest from reference TRBV9 and TRBJ2-1): DSGVTQTPKHLITATGQRVTLRCSPRSGDLSVYWYQQSLDQGLQFLIQYYNGEERAKGNILERFSAQQFPDLHSELNLSSLELGDSALYFCASSVGGPLASDYNEQFFGPGTRLTVL.

V is TRBV6-5 and J is TRBJ2-7; 7 bases are a match to TRBD2. The V and J ends lost 5 bases and 1 base, in that order; junction bases with no gene match: 5. This CDR3 contains 14 residues. The germline gives CDR1 MNHEY, CDR2 SVGAGI. As DNA, the CDR3 is TGTGCCAGCAGTCCCACTAGCGATTCCTACGAGCAGTACTTC. Its translation is CASSPTSDSYEQYF.

This clone came up a few times. J is TRBJ2-7 and V is TRBV6-6, with D tentatively TRBD2 (5 bases). Germline-derived CDR1 and CDR2 are MNHNY and SVGAGI (reference sequence). The V end lost 0 bases, the J end lost 3 bases, and 15 bases lay between the germline ends. The CDR3 extends over 16 amino acids. CDR3 amino acids: CASSYSTSGNLYEQYF. The CDR3 region has the DNA TGTGCCAGCAGTTACTCGACATCCGGGAATCTCTACGAGCAGTACTTC.

The chain uses TRBV7-3 and TRBJ2-3; D perhaps matches TRBD2 (5 bases). The CDR3 consists of 14 residues. In germline, CDR1 is SGHTA, CDR2 FQGTGA. Trimming pared 2 bases from V and 6 bases from J, leaving 12 bases between. This CDR3 reads CASSLVGIEDTQYF. CDR3 DNA sequence: TGTGCCAGCAGCTTAGTCGGGATTGAGGATACGCAGTATTTT.

The rearrangement uses TRBV4-1 and TRBJ2-7, with TRBD1 matching over 8 bases. Germline V gene data show CDR1 as MGHRA and CDR2 as YSYEKL. The V gene end was trimmed by 4 bases and the J gene end by 1 base; junction bases not matched to a gene: 0. This CDR3 is built from 13 residues. This CDR3 reads CASSRQGSYEQYF. The CDR3 bases are TGCGCCAGCAGCCGACAGGGGTCCTACGAGCAGTACTTC.